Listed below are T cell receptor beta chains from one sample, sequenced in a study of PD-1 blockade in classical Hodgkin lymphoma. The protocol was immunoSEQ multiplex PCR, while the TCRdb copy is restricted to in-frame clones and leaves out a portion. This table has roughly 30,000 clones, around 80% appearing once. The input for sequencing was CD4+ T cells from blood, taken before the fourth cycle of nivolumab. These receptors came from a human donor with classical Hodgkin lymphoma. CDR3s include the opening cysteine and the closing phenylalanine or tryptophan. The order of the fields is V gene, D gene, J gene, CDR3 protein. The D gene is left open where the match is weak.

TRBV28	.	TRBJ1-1	CASSFTEAFF
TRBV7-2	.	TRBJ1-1	CASSTTLNTEAFF
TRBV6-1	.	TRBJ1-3	CASSTTSSGNTIYF
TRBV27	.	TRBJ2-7	CAIGGSYEQYF
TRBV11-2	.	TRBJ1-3	CASSRIRGRRNTIYF
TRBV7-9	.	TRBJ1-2	CASSLEGAGYTF
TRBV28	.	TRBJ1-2	CASSTDRHNYGYTF
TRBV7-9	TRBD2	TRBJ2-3	CASSPRGAGAGDTQYF
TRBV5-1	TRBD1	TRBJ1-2	CASSFDRANYGYTF
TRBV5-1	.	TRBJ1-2	CASSLGSDYGYTF
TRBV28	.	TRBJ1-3	CARQGEGNTIYF
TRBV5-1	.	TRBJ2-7	CASSTEGPQGRYF
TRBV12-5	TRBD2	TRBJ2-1	CASGLVLGGGDNEQFF
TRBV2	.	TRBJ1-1	CASSSTIGNTEAFF
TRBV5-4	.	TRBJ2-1	CASSLLSVNNEQFF
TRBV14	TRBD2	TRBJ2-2	CASSQPGLAGGLGSNTGELFF
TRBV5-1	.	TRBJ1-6	CASSLEGVSTSYNSPLHF
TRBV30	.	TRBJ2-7	CAWSFGPYEQYF
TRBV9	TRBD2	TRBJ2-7	CASSVGTSGGMYEQYF
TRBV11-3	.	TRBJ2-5	CASSKRIRTQYF
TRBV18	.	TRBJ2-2	CASSRPAQRDTGELFF
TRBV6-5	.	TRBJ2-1	CASSRLGGQYNEQFF
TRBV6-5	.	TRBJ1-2	CASSVGRGGYTF
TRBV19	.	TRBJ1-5	CASSIYRDSNQPQHF
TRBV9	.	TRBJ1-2	CASSYLYGYTF
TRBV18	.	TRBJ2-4	CASSSTQGLGAKNIQYF
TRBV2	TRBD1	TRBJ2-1	CASSDNRDRLPYLENEQFF
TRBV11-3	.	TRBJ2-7	CASSLDTEYEQYF
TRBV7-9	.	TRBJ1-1	CASSHPPLDLAFF
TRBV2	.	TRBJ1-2	CASRVTTANYGYTF